In this sample, the clone carrying this T cell receptor (beta chain) turned up once. Second-dose schedules of about 4 or about 12 weeks were combined. The source of the sample is a study of T cell responses to AZD1222 COVID-19 vaccine. V lost 4 bases to trimming and J lost 4 bases, with 7 bases between them. CDR3 size: 13 residues. CDR1 is SEHNR, CDR2 FQNEAQ, per germline (reference sequence). The assay was immunoSEQ multiplex PCR, and TCRdb's table has in-frame clones only and misses some. Here the sample spans tens of thousands of clones, about nine tenths being singletons. This specimen was peripheral blood, taken 28 days after the second AZD1222 dose. This chain connects TRBV7-9 to TRBJ2-2; TRBD1 might be the D (5 bases). The sequence was collected from an adult who received the AZD1222 COVID-19 vaccine. CDR3 in DNA: TGTGCCAGCAGCTCACAGGTCACCGGGGAGCTGTTTTTT. It is translated as CASSSQVTGELFF.